This TCR beta chain was identified in a study of Tregs in tolerant kidney transplant recipients. This clone was counted a single time. Related graft donors supplied nonmyeloablative bone marrow transplants, and mixed chimerism was transient. Data came from immunoSEQ multiplex PCR; TCRdb stores just in-frame clones and leaves some out. The table records around 64,000 clones, about 90% of them present only once. V lost 4 bases, J lost 5 bases, and 17 bases stayed unmatched. The germline gives CDR1 LGHNA, CDR2 YSLEER. The CDR3 is made up of 18 amino acids. The chain is built from TRBV4-3 and TRBJ2-1; 7 bases map to TRBD1. Source: CD4+ T cells from blood (PBMCs), taken 6 months after the transplant. This TCR derives from a human patient who received a combined kidney and bone marrow transplant. Some T cells may arise from the graft donor. In DNA form, the CDR3 reads TGCGCCAGCAGCCGGGGTGGACAGGTCAGGGGTCCTAACAATGAGCAGTTCTTC. The encoded protein is CASSRGGQVRGPNNEQFF.